This T cell receptor beta chain was profiled in a study of identifying expanded T cells in peripheral blood. V lost 1 base, J lost 10 bases, and 3 bases lay in between. The CDR3 totals 9 residues. The germline CDR1 and CDR2 sequences are SGHRS and YFSETQ. As for this clone: Its antigen remains unidentified.

Healthy donors had no documented immune events, such as infections, while sampled. Study observations and caveats: About 1.3 clones differed between technical replicates, versus approximately 17 and 20 over time. Clone count variance between roughly 2-week samples rose with total template count.

Data came from immunoSEQ multiplex PCR; TCRdb stores just in-frame clones and leaves some out. This sample carries about 81,000 clones, 84% of them seen once, and the ten largest clones take about 20%. This TCR was sampled from a person between 18 and 75 years old in good health. This chain joins TRBV5-1 and TRBJ2-7; no firm D call. Sequenced input: blood. The DNA for the CDR3 is TGCGCCAGCAGCTTGTTTCAGTACTTC. It translates to CASSLFQYF.